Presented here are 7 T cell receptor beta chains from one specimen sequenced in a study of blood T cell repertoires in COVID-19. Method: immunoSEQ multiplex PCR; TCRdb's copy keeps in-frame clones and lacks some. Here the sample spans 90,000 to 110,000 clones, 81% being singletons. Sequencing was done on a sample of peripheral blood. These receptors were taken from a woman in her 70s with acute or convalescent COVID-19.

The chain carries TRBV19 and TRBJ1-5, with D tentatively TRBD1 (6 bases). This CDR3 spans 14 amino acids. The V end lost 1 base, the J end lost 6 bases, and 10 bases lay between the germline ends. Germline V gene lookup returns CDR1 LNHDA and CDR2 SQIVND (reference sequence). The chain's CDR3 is CASSIAGAGQPQHF. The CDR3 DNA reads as TGTGCCAGTAGTATAGCAGGGGCCGGTCAGCCCCAGCATTTT.

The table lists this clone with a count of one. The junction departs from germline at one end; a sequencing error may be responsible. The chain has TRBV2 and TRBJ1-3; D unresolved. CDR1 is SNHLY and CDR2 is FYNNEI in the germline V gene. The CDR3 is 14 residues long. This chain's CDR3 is CASREVFSGNTIYF. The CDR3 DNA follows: TGTGCCAGCCGTGAAGTATTCTCTGGAAACACCATATATTTT.

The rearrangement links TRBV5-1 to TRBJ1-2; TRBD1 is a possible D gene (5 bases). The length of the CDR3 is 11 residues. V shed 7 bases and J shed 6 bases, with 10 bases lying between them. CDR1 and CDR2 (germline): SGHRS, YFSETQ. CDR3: CASQGIHGYTF. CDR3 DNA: TGCGCCAGCCAGGGTATACATGGCTACACCTTC.

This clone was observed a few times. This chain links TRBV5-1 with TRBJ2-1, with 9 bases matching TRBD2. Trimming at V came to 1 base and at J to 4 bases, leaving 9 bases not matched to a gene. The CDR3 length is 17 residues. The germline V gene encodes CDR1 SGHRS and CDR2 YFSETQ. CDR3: CASSLWRSGGPYNEQFF. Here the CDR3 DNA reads TGCGCCAGCAGCTTGTGGCGTAGCGGGGGCCCATACAATGAGCAGTTCTTC. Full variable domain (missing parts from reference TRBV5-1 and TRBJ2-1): KAGVTQTPRYLIKTRGQQVTLSCSPISGHRSVSWYQQTPGQGLQFLFEYFSETQRNKGNFPGRFSGRQFSNSRSEMNVSTLELGDSALYLCASSLWRSGGPYNEQFFGPGTRLTVL.

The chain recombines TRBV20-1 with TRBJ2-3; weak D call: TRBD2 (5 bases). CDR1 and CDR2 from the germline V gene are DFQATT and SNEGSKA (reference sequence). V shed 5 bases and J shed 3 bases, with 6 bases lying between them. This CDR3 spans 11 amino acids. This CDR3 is CSALATDTQYF. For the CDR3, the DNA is TGCAGTGCTTTAGCGACAGATACGCAGTATTTT.

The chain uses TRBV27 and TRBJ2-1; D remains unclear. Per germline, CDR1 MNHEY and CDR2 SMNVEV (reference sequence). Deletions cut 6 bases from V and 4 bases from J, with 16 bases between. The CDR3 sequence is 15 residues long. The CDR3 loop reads CASRPNYDSYNEQFF. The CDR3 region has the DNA TGTGCCAGCAGGCCCAACTATGATTCGTACAATGAGCAGTTCTTC.

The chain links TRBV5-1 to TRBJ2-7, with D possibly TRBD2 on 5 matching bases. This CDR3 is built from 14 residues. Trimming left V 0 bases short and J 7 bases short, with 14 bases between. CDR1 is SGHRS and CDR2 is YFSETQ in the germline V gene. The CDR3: CASSLAFGVNEQYF. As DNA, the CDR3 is TGCGCCAGCAGCTTGGCCTTCGGGGTAAATGAGCAGTACTTC. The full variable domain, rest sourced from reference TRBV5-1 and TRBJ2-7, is KAGVTQTPRYLIKTRGQQVTLSCSPISGHRSVSWYQQTPGQGLQFLFEYFSETQRNKGNFPGRFSGRQFSNSRSEMNVSTLELGDSALYLCASSLAFGVNEQYFGPGTRLTVT.